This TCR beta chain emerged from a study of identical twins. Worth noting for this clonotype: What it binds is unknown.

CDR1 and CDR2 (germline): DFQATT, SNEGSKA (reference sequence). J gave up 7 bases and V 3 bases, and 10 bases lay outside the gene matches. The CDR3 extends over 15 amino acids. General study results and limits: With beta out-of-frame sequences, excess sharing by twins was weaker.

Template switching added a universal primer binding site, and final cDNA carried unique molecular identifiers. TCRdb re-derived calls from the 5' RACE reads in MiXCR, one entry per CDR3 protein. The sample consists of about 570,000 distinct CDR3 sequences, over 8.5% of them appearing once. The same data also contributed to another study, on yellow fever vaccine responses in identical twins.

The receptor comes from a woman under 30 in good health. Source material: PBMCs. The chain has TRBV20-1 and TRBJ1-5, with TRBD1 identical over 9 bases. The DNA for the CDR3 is TGCAGTGCTAGGGGTGGTGGACAGGGGTACCAGCCCCAGCATTTT. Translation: CSARGGGQGYQPQHF.